The clone carrying this T cell receptor (beta chain) was counted a single time. The antigen remains undetermined. The data belong to a study of shared clonotypes between healthy human individuals. Study at large: Each donor's CD4 naive and CD4 memory cells filled three plates apiece, CD8 naive two, and CD8 memory one. Overall study findings and caveats: Specimens sampled were limited to blood, with tissue repertoires likely differing. Naive subsets usually exceeded memory subsets in estimated richness.

Naive CD8 cells were CD45RO-negative, positively selected for CCR7, excluding terminally differentiated effector memory CD45RA+ cells. Donors had no recently reported acute infections or vaccinations and were HIV-negative. This CDR3 is 17 amino acids long. V gave up 5 bases and J gave up 0 bases; unmatched junction bases: 3. Germline-derived CDR1 and CDR2 are SGHNT and YENEEA. Here immunoSEQ multiplex PCR was the method, and the copy in TCRdb shows in-frame clones only, minus some. The table records about 2.1 million clones, roughly 95% of them present only once. Sequencing was carried out using naive CD8+ T cells from PBMCs. The sequence came from a young man in good health. Some clones in this sample may be carry-over from other donors' samples. V and J are TRBV11-3 and TRBJ2-1; 14 bases match TRBD2. The CDR3 region is CASSRGTSGSSYNEQFF. The CDR3 DNA is TGTGCCAGCAGCCGCGGGACTAGCGGGAGCTCCTACAATGAGCAGTTCTTC.